This TCR beta chain was found in a study of blood T cell repertoires in COVID-19. Regarding this clone: Other DNA sequences within the sample encode an identical CDR3.

CDR3 length equals 14 residues. V lost 0 bases and J lost 4, with 9 bases in between. Germline V gene data show CDR1 as LGHNA and CDR2 as YSLEER. Assay used: immunoSEQ multiplex PCR; TCRdb lists only in-frame clones, some missing. This table has approximately 54,000 clones, 86% appearing once. The sample was peripheral blood. This TCR came from a human donor in a cohort sampled during active COVID-19. V is TRBV4-3 and J is TRBJ1-1, with D maybe TRBD1 (5 bases). The CDR3 DNA is TGCGCCAGCAGCCAAGATCTTAGGGGCACTGAAGCTTTCTTT. Amino acid sequence: CASSQDLRGTEAFF.